This is a list of T cell receptor beta chains from one sample in a study of T cells after yellow fever vaccination. TCRdb re-called the 5' RACE reads through MiXCR, storing one row per CDR3 protein. The profile shows 350,000 to 550,000 distinct CDR3 sequences, roughly a sixth of them singletons. Sample: PBMCs, taken before the yellow fever booster vaccination. These receptors came from a man younger than 30 who received the YFV17D yellow fever vaccine. The CDR3 runs from the conserved cysteine through the conserved F or W. The D gene is left open where the match is weak. Rows may omit the clone size; those that give it use once, few, many or a size class.

NA	NA	TRBV4-3	TRBJ1-2	TGCGCCAGCAGCCAACAAACTCAGGGATGGTATGGCTACACCTTC	CASSQQTQGWYGYTF
few	TRBD1	TRBV4-1	TRBJ2-4	TGCGCCAGCAGCCATGGTACAGGGGCACTAGCCAAAAACATTCAGTACTTC	CASSHGTGALAKNIQYF
NA	TRBD2	TRBV6-2/TRBV6-3	TRBJ2-7	TGTGCCAGCAGTTACTCGCCTAGCGGGGCCTACGAGCAGTACTTC	CASSYSPSGAYEQYF
few	NA	TRBV18	TRBJ2-1	TGTGCCAGCTCACCGTATCGGGATGAGCAGTTCTTC	CASSPYRDEQFF
NA	TRBD1	TRBV5-1	TRBJ1-2	TGCGCCAGCAGCGTGACAGGGTCGCACTATGGCTACACCTTC	CASSVTGSHYGYTF
NA	TRBD2	TRBV6-2/TRBV6-3	TRBJ2-3	TGTGCCAGCAGTTACCCACAAGTCGGGACTAGCAGTACAGATACGCAGTATTTT	CASSYPQVGTSSTDTQYF
few	NA	TRBV18	TRBJ1-1	TGTGCCAGCTCACCACCGGCAGACATGAACACTGAAGCTTTCTTT	CASSPPADMNTEAFF
few	NA	TRBV6-2/TRBV6-3	TRBJ2-4	TGTGCCAGCAGGCCCCAGTTAGCCAAAAACATTCAGTACTTC	CASRPQLAKNIQYF
NA	NA	TRBV19	TRBJ2-3	TGTGCCAGTAGTGACAGCGCCGAGACGCAGTATTTT	CASSDSAETQYF
NA	NA	TRBV6-5	TRBJ1-5	TGTGCCAGCAGTTACTCGGAAGAACAGCCCCAGCATTTT	CASSYSEEQPQHF
NA	NA	TRBV7-9	TRBJ1-5	TGTGCCAGCAATTCCGGCACAGACAATCAGCCCCAGCATTTT	CASNSGTDNQPQHF
many	NA	TRBV5-1	TRBJ2-5	TGCGCCAGCAGCATCCTCCCGTCTCCCCAAGAGACCCAGTACTTC	CASSILPSPQETQYF
few	TRBD1	TRBV7-2	TRBJ1-2	TGTGCCAGCAGTCGGAGTTGGGGCAGGGGGAACTATGGCTACACCTTC	CASSRSWGRGNYGYTF
NA	NA	TRBV27	TRBJ2-6	TGTGCCAGCAGTTGGCGCTCTGGGGCCAACGTCCTGACTTTC	CASSWRSGANVLTF
NA	NA	TRBV5-1	TRBJ2-3	TGCGCCAGCAGCTTGGAGCGACTCACAGATACGCAGTATTTT	CASSLERLTDTQYF
NA	TRBD2	TRBV12-3/TRBV12-4	TRBJ2-3	TGTGCCAGCAGTTTAGCGCGGGGGGTCGGATTTACAGATACGCAGTATTTT	CASSLARGVGFTDTQYF
NA	TRBD1	TRBV4-3	TRBJ2-1	TGCGCCAGCAGCCAAGATGGGCATGGGACAGGGGTTGTATGGGAGCAGTTCTTC	CASSQDGHGTGVVWEQFF
many	NA	TRBV2	TRBJ2-1	TGTGCCAGCAGGTTAAGGGGGGGCCCCTACAATGAGCAGTTCTTC	CASRLRGGPYNEQFF
NA	TRBD1	TRBV6-5	TRBJ1-2	TGTGCCAGCAGTTCAACGGGACAGGTTAACAACTATGGCTACACCTTC	CASSSTGQVNNYGYTF
NA	NA	TRBV24-1	TRBJ2-6	TGTGCCTCCCGGTGGAGGCTCTCTGGGGCCAACGTCCTGACTTTC	CASRWRLSGANVLTF
few	TRBD2	TRBV10-3	TRBJ2-5	TGTGCCATCAGTGGAGGACTAGCGGGGGAGCAAGAGACCCAGTACTTC	CAISGGLAGEQETQYF
many	NA	TRBV7-8	TRBJ2-3	TGTGCCAGCAGCCTGGATGGAACAGATACGCAGTATTTT	CASSLDGTDTQYF
once	NA	TRBV7-2	TRBJ1-5	TGTGCCAGCAGCCCCGCGGGCCCGGGTACCCAGCCCCAGCATTTT	CASSPAGPGTQPQHF
many	TRBD2	TRBV9	TRBJ2-3	TGTGCCAGCAGCGTAATCGAGAGCGGGGCCCAGTATTTT	CASSVIESGAQYF
few	NA	TRBV20-1	TRBJ1-1	TGCAGTGCTAGAGATAGCGAGTTACCGAACACTGAAGCTTTCTTT	CSARDSELPNTEAFF
NA	NA	TRBV29-1	TRBJ1-1	TGCAGCGTTTCAGGGAACGCTGAAGCTTTCTTT	CSVSGNAEAFF
few	TRBD1	TRBV10-3	TRBJ1-2	TGTGCCATCAGTGAGTTAGGACAGGGGTCTGGCTACACCTTC	CAISELGQGSGYTF
few	TRBD1	TRBV9	TRBJ2-7	TGTGCCAGCAGCGTAGATTTCGGGACAGGGAGTCACGAGCAGTACTTC	CASSVDFGTGSHEQYF
few	TRBD1	TRBV5-1	TRBJ2-1	TGCGCCAGCAGCCCCGGGACAGGGGGGGTGTCCTACAATGAGCAGTTCTTC	CASSPGTGGVSYNEQFF
few	NA	TRBV7-6	TRBJ1-4	TGTGCCAGCAGCCCTATGGGCTCCCTAGGGGAAAAACTGTTTTTT	CASSPMGSLGEKLFF
NA	TRBD1	TRBV4-2	TRBJ1-3	TGTGCCAGCAGCCGGTCGGGACAGCGCGAAGACACCATATATTTT	CASSRSGQREDTIYF
NA	NA	TRBV29-1	TRBJ2-3	TGCAGCGTTGAAGGTAGGGCGAGCACAGATACGCAGTATTTT	CSVEGRASTDTQYF
NA	TRBD2	TRBV6-2/TRBV6-3	TRBJ2-1	TGTGCCAGCAGGTCGCTAGCGGGGGGGCGTGAGCAGTTCTTC	CASRSLAGGREQFF
few	NA	TRBV6-1	TRBJ2-5	TGTGCCAGTAAAGCAGCTCAAGAGACCCAGTACTTC	CASKAAQETQYF
NA	NA	TRBV7-9	TRBJ2-5	TGTGCCAGCCCATCCGAGGGGGGGGCCGCAAGTGTGACCCAGTACTTC	CASPSEGGAASVTQYF
NA	NA	TRBV6-5	TRBJ1-1	TGTGCCCGGAGGGGGGCGAAGTACACTGAAGCTTTCTTT	CARRGAKYTEAFF
NA	TRBD2	TRBV20-1	TRBJ2-2	TGCAGTGCTACGGGACTAGCGGGGGGCCAACCCGACTTCACCGGGGAGCTGTTTTTT	CSATGLAGGQPDFTGELFF
NA	TRBD1	TRBV7-3	TRBJ1-2	TGTGCCAGCAGCTTGGGGACAGGGGGCCCGGTCGACTATGGCTACACCTTC	CASSLGTGGPVDYGYTF
few	NA	TRBV19	TRBJ2-4	TGTGCCAGTAGCGAGATGACAGCACTAGCCAAAAACATTCAGTACTTC	CASSEMTALAKNIQYF
few	NA	TRBV5-1	TRBJ2-1	TGCGCCAGCAGCTTGCGGACGGGGCAAACCTACAATGAGCAGTTCTTC	CASSLRTGQTYNEQFF
few	NA	TRBV5-1	TRBJ2-2	TGCGCCAGCATGGCTAGCGACGGCACCGGGGAGCTGTTTTTT	CASMASDGTGELFF
NA	NA	TRBV6-2/TRBV6-3	TRBJ2-2	TGTGCCAGCAGTCCGGGGCAGTGGACCGGGGAGCTGTTTTTT	CASSPGQWTGELFF
few	NA	TRBV11-2	TRBJ2-2	TGTGCCAGCAGCCCCCGACTAGATTCCGGGGAGCTGTTTTTT	CASSPRLDSGELFF